This TCR beta chain was sequenced in a study of CD8+CD57+ T cells in acquired aplastic anemia. General study findings and limits: Significant differences in CD8+ Simpson's diversity were not observed between patients and controls.

According to the study, genomic DNA was the template for TCR beta VDJ and CDR3 profiling. Via MiXCR, TCRdb re-called the reads, giving one row per CDR3 protein. This sample has under 350,000 distinct CDR3 sequences; roughly 53% occur once, and the top ten carry roughly 1.3%. Ten or more counts support this clonotype. What it recognizes is unknown. The CDR3 is 13 amino acids. Trimming left V 4 bases short and J 6 bases short, with 11 bases between. Germline values: CDR1 SNHLY, CDR2 FYNNEI. Patients picked for sequencing had shown CD8+CD57+ cell expansion detected by flow cytometry. Patients were therapy-naive when their blood was sampled.

The sequence was collected from a human donor with aplastic anemia. The chain uses TRBV2 and TRBJ2-3; no definite D call. The sequenced material came from sorted CD4+, CD8+, or CD8+CD57+ T cells (not recorded which) from PBMCs. In DNA form, the CDR3 reads TGTGCCAGCAGTGGAAAGGTATTTGATACGCAGTATTTT. Translating it yields CASSGKVFDTQYF.